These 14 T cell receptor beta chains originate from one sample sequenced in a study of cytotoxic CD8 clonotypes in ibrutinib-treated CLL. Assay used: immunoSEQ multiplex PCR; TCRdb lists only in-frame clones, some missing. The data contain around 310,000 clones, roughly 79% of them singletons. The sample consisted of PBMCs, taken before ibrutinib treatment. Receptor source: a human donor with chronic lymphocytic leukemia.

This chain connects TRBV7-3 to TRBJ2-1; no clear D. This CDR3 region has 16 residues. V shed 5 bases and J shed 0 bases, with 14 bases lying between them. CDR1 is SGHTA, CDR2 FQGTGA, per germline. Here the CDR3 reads CASSTALSYSYNEQFF. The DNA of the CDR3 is TGTGCCAGCAGCACTGCGTTGAGCTACTCCTACAATGAGCAGTTCTTC.

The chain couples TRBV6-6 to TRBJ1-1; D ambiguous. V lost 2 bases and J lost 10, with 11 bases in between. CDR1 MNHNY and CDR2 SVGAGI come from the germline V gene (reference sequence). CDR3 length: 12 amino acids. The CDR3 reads CASSYAGNTAFF. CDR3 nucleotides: TGTGCCAGCAGTTACGCGGGAAATACAGCTTTCTTT.

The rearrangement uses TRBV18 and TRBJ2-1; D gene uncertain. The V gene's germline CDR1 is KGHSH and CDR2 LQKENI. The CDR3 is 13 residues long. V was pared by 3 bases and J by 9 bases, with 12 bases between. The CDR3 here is CASSPSLYPEQFF. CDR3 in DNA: TGTGCCAGCTCACCCTCCTTATACCCTGAGCAGTTCTTC.

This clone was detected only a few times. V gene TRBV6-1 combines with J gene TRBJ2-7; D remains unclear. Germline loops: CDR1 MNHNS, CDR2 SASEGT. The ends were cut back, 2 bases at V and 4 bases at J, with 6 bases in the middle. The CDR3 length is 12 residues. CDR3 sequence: CASSEHQYEQYF. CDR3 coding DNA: TGTGCCAGCAGTGAACACCAGTACGAGCAGTACTTC.

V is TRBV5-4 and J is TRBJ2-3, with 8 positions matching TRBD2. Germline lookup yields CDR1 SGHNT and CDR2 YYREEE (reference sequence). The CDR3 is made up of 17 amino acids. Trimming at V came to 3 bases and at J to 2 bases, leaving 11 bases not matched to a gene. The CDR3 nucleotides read TGTGCCAGCAGCTCTCTCCTACTAGCGGAACACACAGATACGCAGTATTTT. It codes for CASSSLLLAEHTDTQYF.

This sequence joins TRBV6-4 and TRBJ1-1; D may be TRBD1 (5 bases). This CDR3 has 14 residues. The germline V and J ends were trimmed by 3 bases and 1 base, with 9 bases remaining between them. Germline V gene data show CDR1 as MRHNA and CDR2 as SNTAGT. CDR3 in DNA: TGTGCCAGCAGTGAGTCTGGGGGGAACACTGAAGCTTTCTTT. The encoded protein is CASSESGGNTEAFF.

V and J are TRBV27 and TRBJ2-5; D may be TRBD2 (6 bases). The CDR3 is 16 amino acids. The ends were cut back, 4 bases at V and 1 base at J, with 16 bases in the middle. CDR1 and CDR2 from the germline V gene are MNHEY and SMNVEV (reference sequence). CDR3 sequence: CASSWFLGGVQETQYF. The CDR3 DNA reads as TGTGCCAGCAGTTGGTTCCTGGGGGGTGTCCAAGAGACCCAGTACTTC.

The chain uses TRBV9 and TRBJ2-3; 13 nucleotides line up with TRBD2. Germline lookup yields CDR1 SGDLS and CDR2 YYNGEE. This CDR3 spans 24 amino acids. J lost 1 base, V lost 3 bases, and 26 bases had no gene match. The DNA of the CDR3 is TGTGCCAGCAGCGGTCCGGGACGACAGGCTCCGACTAGCGGGAGGTTCGTGGGCACAGATACGCAGTATTTT. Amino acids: CASSGPGRQAPTSGRFVGTDTQYF.

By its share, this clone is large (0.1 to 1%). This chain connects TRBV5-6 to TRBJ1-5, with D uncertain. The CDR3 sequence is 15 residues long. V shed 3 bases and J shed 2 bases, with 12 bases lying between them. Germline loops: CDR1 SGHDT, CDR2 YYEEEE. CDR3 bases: TGTGCCAGCAGCTCCCGTTCTCGGGGCAATCAGCCCCAGCATTTT. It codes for CASSSRSRGNQPQHF.

The CDR3 loop reads CASSPPAGVETQYF. The CDR3 DNA follows: TGTGCCAGCAGCCCACCAGCGGGAGTGGAGACCCAGTACTTC. This sequence joins TRBV9 and TRBJ2-5; TRBD2 matches 8 bases. With 4 bases clipped from V and 5 bases from J, the junction kept 7 bases outside the gene matches. Per germline, CDR1 SGDLS and CDR2 YYNGEE. The CDR3 has 14 amino acids.

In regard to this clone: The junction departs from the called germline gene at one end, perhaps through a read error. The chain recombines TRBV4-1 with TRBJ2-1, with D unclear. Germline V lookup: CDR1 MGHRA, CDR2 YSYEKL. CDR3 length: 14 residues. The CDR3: CASSEDTAYNEQFF. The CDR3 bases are TGCGCCAGCAGCGAAGACACTGCCTACAATGAGCAGTTCTTC.

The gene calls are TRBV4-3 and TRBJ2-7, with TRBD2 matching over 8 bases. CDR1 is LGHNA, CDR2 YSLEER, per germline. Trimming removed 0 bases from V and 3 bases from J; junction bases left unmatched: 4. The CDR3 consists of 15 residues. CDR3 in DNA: TGCGCCAGCAGCCAAGACCGTCTAGCGGGCTACGAGCAGTACTTC. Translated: CASSQDRLAGYEQYF.

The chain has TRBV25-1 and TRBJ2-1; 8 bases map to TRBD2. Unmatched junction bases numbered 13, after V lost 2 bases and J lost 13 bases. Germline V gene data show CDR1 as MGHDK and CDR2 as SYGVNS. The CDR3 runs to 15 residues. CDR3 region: CASSERAGGDHPQFF. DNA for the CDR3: TGTGCCAGCAGTGAAAGGGCGGGGGGAGATCACCCCCAGTTCTTC.

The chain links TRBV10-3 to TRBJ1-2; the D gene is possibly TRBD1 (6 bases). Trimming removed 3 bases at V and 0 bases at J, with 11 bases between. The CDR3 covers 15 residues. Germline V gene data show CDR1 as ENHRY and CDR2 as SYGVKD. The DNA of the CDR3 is TGTGCCATCAGTGATCGGGACACTTCTAACTATGGCTACACCTTC. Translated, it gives CAISDRDTSNYGYTF.